This T cell receptor (beta chain) emerged from a study of T cells in Graves' hyperthyroidism and ophthalmopathy (dated by TCRdb to about 2019). Describing the broader study: Peripheral blood was sampled at the time of initial diagnosis, prior to any treatment. To identify distinguishing TCR V-J signatures, a discovery cohort of 90 to 100 patients was used, comprising 40 to 45 with Graves' ophthalmopathy and approximately 58 with stable Graves' hyperthyroidism. Whether ophthalmopathy could be predicted prospectively was tested in an independent validation cohort made up of under 20 hyperthyroidism patients plus 17 patients who later progressed to ophthalmopathy. The 100 discovery patients were randomly split 7:3 into training and test sets. In addition, the study compared T-cell repertoires in thyroid tissue and in blood from several Graves' hyperthyroidism patients. After sampling, hyperthyroidism patients received methimazole starting at 30 mg daily, and ophthalmopathy patients received high-dose intravenous methylprednisolone. The paper reports TCR Vbeta CDR3 sequencing of roughly 140 peripheral blood samples: some 41 ophthalmopathy, under 80 hyperthyroidism and around 17 progressor patients. Broader findings and caveats from the paper: In validation, the model predicted progression to ophthalmopathy with approximately 70% sensitivity and about 73% specificity, a median of approximately 6.7 months before onset. Most expanded thyroid clonotypes (frequency above 0.001) were also detected in blood, a finding suggesting that blood repertoires may reflect thyroid immune responses. Sample size was not statistically predetermined, and blinding of investigators to group allocation was not performed. A 13 V-J signature model separated ophthalmopathy from stable hyperthyroidism, with around 88% sensitivity and 81.08% specificity in cross-validation and 80%/75% in testing.

Many counts were recorded for this clonotype. Its antigen is currently not known. Base-call qualities are not available, and no considerably larger clone is one nucleotide away. Ophthalmopathy patients had moderately to severely active disease, with a Clinical Activity Score of 3 or more, a NOSPECS grade of 4 or more, and a disease duration of less than 3 months. The study excluded patients with uncontrolled infections, other autoimmune diseases, pregnancy or lactation. Diagnoses were based on clinical symptoms, serum thyroxine and TRAb, thyroid ultrasound and orbital computed tomography. PBMCs were separated from roughly 10 ml of fresh peripheral blood using Ficoll-Paque density gradient centrifugation. Total RNA was extracted using Trizol reagent, and RNA quality was assessed on an Agilent 2100 Bioanalyzer. TCR beta CDR3 regions were amplified from RNA transcripts. A first-round RT-PCR of the TCR CDR3 used the HTBI primer set with the Qiagen OneStep RT-PCR kit. The libraries were constructed in a second round of multiplex PCR and then size-selected and purified. Libraries were sequenced paired-end with 100 bp reads on an Illumina HiSeq2000. The paper's processing steps were these. SOAPnuke was used to process the raw data, with reads discarded if the reads contained adapters or uncalled bases, had a mean Phred below 15, or lacked an exact constant-primer or identifier match. High-quality paired reads were merged with COPE v1.2.5, and unique nucleotide sequences were defined as clonotypes. Clonotypes were aligned to IMGT TRBV, TRBD and TRBJ reference segments using MiTCR v1.1. Analysis was restricted to V-J combinations with a frequency above 0.0001, which covered approximately 99% of repertoires. The TCS score was defined as the ratio of F50 (clonal expansion) to E x V (chaos), calculated using BLOSUM62-based TCRdist between CDR3 peptides within each V-J. Welch's t-statistics and random forest reduced some 510 V-J features to 13, which were used in a naive Bayes classifier (R e1071). The raw public data were reprocessed by TCRdb itself: fastp quality trimming at Q25, MiXCR clonotype calling, in-frame beta chains only. Rows merge per CDR3 protein into single entries with the most common DNA and genes. These V and J calls originate from TCRdb's pipeline instead of the authors' own analysis. This sample gives about 370,000 distinct CDR3 sequences in total; approximately 14% of them show up just once. The ten largest clones add up to under 25% of the sample.

V trim: 1 base; J trim: 0 bases; unmatched bases: 6. Reading the germline V gene gives CDR1 SGDLS and CDR2 YYNGEE. Measured from the cysteine to the phenylalanine, the CDR3 is 17 residues long. Only the CDR3 part of the read is kept: 51 bases, read in frame from the first base. The receptor chain draws on TRBV9 and TRBJ2-1, and 8 bases in between align with TRBD1. The sequencing sample was made of blood. The receptor was derived from a woman aged 55 to 70 with Graves' ophthalmopathy. CDR3 loop: CASSVSTGGGSYNEQFF. The DNA reads as follows: TGTGCCAGCAGCGTAAGCACAGGGGGTGGCTCCTACAATGAGCAGTTCTTC.